This TCR beta chain is from a study of cytomegalovirus exposure and HLA in healthy donors. Study-level findings and limits: The study labeled fewer than 200 TCR beta chains cytomegalovirus-associated. The dataset shows that most TCR sequences were rare, while some public TCRs occurred in many donors.

Primers for the PCR totalled 60 Vbeta and 13 Jbeta. Clones were read by immunoSEQ multiplex PCR, and TCRdb kept only the in-frame ones, dropping some. The table lists 150,000 to 200,000 clones, 79% of them singletons, with 0.35% to 0.5% in the top ten. With V trimmed by 6 bases and J by 3 bases, 4 bases remained unmatched. From germline, CDR1 is SNHLY and CDR2 FYNNEI. The length of the CDR3 is 14 residues. This clone occurred once. What it recognizes is unknown. The gene calls are TRBV2 and TRBJ1-5; 8 bases match TRBD1. The receptor was isolated from a male donor in good health and CMV-seropositive. Sequenced sample: PBMCs. The CDR3 reads CASRGQVDNQPQHF. In DNA form, the CDR3 reads TGTGCCAGCAGGGGACAGGTGGACAATCAGCCCCAGCATTTT.